The 9 T cell receptor beta chains below all came from one sample that was sequenced in a study of blood T cells in healthy people across ages. Then a second PCR, running about 7 to 11 cycles, was carried out with a sample-barcoded 5' primer and a J-beta primer mix. TCRdb reprocessed the 5' RACE reads with MiXCR, giving one entry per CDR3 protein. The repertoire consists of about 290,000 distinct CDR3 sequences, with roughly 29% occurring once and the leading ten covering roughly 30%. Input material: blood. The receptors stem from an older woman in good health.

This clonotype has just a few counts. This CDR3 is CASSSGQGIARGYTF. The CDR3 bases are TGTGCCAGCAGCTCGGGACAGGGGATAGCGAGGGGCTACACCTTC. The genes are TRBV6-1 and TRBJ1-2; TRBD1 agrees at 10 bases. CDR1 is MNHNS and CDR2 is SASEGT in the germline V gene. The CDR3 totals 15 residues. V shed 6 bases and J 8 bases; nucleotides not matched to a gene: 12.

The chain joins TRBV9 to TRBJ1-2; D possibly corresponds to TRBD1 (6 bases). This CDR3 spans 13 amino acids. V lost 3 bases and J 5 bases, leaving 11 bases between the germline ends. The V gene's germline CDR1 is SGDLS and CDR2 YYNGEE. DNA for the CDR3: TGTGCCAGCAGCGCCTCACAGGGATATGGCTACACCTTC. Its protein is CASSASQGYGYTF. The full variable domain, rest sourced from reference TRBV9 and TRBJ1-2, is DSGVTQTPKHLITATGQRVTLRCSPRSGDLSVYWYQQSLDQGLQFLIQYYNGEERAKGNILERFSAQQFPDLHSELNLSSLELGDSALYFCASSASQGYGYTFGSGTRLTVV.

The chain recombines TRBV7-2 with TRBJ2-5; 9 nucleotides match TRBD2. The V and J ends lost 6 bases and 3 bases, in that order; junction bases with no gene match: 11. The germline CDR1 and CDR2 sequences are SGHTA and FQGNSA. The CDR3 covers 16 residues. CDR3 nucleotide sequence: TGTGCCAGCAGTCGTGAAGCGGGAGGAAAGAAAGAGACCCAGTACTTC. It encodes CASSREAGGKKETQYF. The entire variable domain, with the rest obtained from reference TRBV7-2 and TRBJ2-5, is as follows: GAGVSQSPSNKVTEKGKDVELRCDPISGHTALYWYRQSLGQGLEFLIYFQGNSAPDKSGLPSDRFSAERTGGSVSTLTIQRTQQEDSAVYLCASSREAGGKKETQYFGPGTRLLVL.

This clonotype was found a few times. This chain links TRBV18 with TRBJ2-7, with 7 bases matching TRBD1. J was trimmed by 0 bases and V by 5 bases; bases with no gene match: 4. Germline CDR1 and CDR2: KGHSH and LQKENI. The CDR3 is 14 amino acids. The CDR3 DNA reads TGTGCCAGCTCAGACGGGACAGTCTCCTACGAGCAGTACTTC. Encoded protein: CASSDGTVSYEQYF.

This clonotype was detected a few times. The V gene is TRBV5-1, the J gene TRBJ2-1; TRBD2 matches at 9 bases. Trimming cost V 0 bases and J 0 bases; bases outside gene matches: 10. The CDR3 length is 19 residues. The germline V gene has CDR1 SGHRS and CDR2 YFSETQ. The CDR3 coding sequence is TGCGCCAGCAGCTTGGAAAGTGAAAGCGGGAGGAGCTCCTACAATGAGCAGTTCTTC. This codes for CASSLESESGRSSYNEQFF.

This clonotype has a handful of counts. The chain combines TRBV5-1 with TRBJ2-3, with D maybe TRBD1 (5 bases). Germline V gives CDR1 SGHRS, CDR2 YFSETQ. The CDR3 spans 15 residues. Trimming took off 0 bases at V and 5 bases at J, with 13 bases between the two ends. The CDR3 reads CASSLDGRVGDTQYF. In DNA form, the CDR3 reads TGCGCCAGCAGCTTGGACGGCAGGGTGGGAGATACGCAGTATTTT. Filled out from reference TRBV5-1 and TRBJ2-3, the complete variable domain reads KAGVTQTPRYLIKTRGQQVTLSCSPISGHRSVSWYQQTPGQGLQFLFEYFSETQRNKGNFPGRFSGRQFSNSRSEMNVSTLELGDSALYLCASSLDGRVGDTQYFGPGTRLTVL.

The chain recombines TRBV28 with TRBJ2-1, with 8 positions matching TRBD2. V dropped 3 bases and J dropped 12; count of bases not matched to a gene: 10. The CDR3 contains 14 residues. CDR1 and CDR2 (germline): MDHEN, SYDVKM. The CDR3 DNA reads as TGTGCCAGCAGTTTTTTGCCCGCGGGGGGCGGGCAGTTCTTC. Translating it yields CASSFLPAGGGQFF.

This clonotype occurred a few times. The chain carries TRBV20-1 and TRBJ1-5, with no clear D. Trimming took off 7 bases at V and 0 bases at J, with 16 bases between the two ends. Germline V gene data show CDR1 as DFQATT and CDR2 as SNEGSKA (reference sequence). CDR3 length: 15 residues. The chain's CDR3 is CSVKGYRTSNQPQHF. CDR3 sequence (DNA): TGCAGTGTCAAAGGGTATAGGACTAGCAATCAGCCCCAGCATTTT.

This clonotype was observed a handful of times. The V call is TRBV12-3 or TRBV12-4, the J call TRBJ1-2, with D perhaps TRBD1 (5 bases). The V and J ends lost 3 bases and 4 bases respectively, with 9 bases between them. The CDR3 extends over 13 amino acids. CDR3 bases: TGTGCCAGCAGTTTGGAACAGGCCTATGGCTACACCTTC. This sequence encodes CASSLEQAYGYTF.